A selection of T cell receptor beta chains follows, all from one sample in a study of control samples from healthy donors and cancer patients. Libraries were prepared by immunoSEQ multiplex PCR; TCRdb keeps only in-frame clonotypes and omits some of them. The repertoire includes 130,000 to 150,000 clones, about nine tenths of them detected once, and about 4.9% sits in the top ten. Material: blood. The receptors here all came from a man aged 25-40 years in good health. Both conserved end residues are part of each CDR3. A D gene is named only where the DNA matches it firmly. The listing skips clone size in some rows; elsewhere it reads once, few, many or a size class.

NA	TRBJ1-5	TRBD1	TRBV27	CASSRRIGTDSNQPQHF	TGTGCCAGCAGTCGAAGAATCGGGACAGACAGCAATCAGCCCCAGCATTTT
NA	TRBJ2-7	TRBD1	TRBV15	CATSREGQSSYEQYF	TGTGCCACCAGCAGAGAGGGACAGAGCTCCTACGAGCAGTACTTC
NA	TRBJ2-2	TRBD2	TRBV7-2	CASSLASGRTGELFF	TGTGCCAGCAGCTTGGCCAGCGGGAGAACCGGGGAGCTGTTTTTT
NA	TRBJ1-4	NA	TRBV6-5	CASSQTGGREKLFF	TGTGCCAGCAGTCAAACAGGCGGCCGGGAAAAACTGTTTTTT
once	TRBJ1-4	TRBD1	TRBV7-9	CASSLGQGALREKLFF	TGTGCCAGCAGCTTAGGGCAGGGGGCCCTTCGTGAAAAACTGTTTTTT
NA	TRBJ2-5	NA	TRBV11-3	CASSAVYELAETQYF	TGTGCCAGCAGCGCCGTTTATGAGCTCGCAGAGACCCAGTACTTC
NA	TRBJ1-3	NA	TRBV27	CASSIVITGNTIYF	TGTGCCAGCAGTATCGTAATTACTGGAAACACCATATATTTT
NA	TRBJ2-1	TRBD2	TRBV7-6	CASSSTAGTNLNEQFF	TGTGCCAGCAGTTCGACCGCCGGGACTAACCTAAATGAGCAGTTCTTC
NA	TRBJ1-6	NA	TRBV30	CAWEEGYNSPLHF	TGTGCCTGGGAAGAGGGGTATAATTCACCCCTCCACTTT
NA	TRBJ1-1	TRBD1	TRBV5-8	CASSHDRGNTEAFF	TGTGCCAGCAGCCATGACAGGGGGAACACTGAAGCTTTCTTT
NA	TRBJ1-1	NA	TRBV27	CASRPQANTEAFF	TGTGCCAGCAGACCACAGGCGAACACTGAAGCTTTCTTT
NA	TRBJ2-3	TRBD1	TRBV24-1	CATSAGGSADMQYF	TGTGCCACCAGTGCAGGGGGCTCGGCAGATATGCAGTATTTT
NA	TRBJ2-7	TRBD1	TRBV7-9	CASSSWGQGTLSYEQYF	TGTGCCAGCAGCTCATGGGGACAGGGCACCCTTTCCTACGAGCAGTACTTC
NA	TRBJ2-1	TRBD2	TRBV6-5	CASSNLGLAGDEQFF	TGTGCCAGCAGTAACTTGGGACTAGCGGGAGATGAGCAGTTCTTC
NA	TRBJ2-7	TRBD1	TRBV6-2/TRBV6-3	CASSYRDSLYEQYF	TGTGCCAGCAGTTATCGGGACAGCCTCTACGAGCAGTACTTC
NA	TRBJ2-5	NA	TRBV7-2	CASSPRETQYF	TGTGCCAGCAGCCCTCGAGAGACCCAGTACTTC
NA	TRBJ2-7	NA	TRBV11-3	CASSLDGDEQYF	TGTGCCAGCAGCTTAGATGGGGACGAGCAGTACTTC
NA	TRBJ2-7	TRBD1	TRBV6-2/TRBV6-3	CASSWGTGGPYEQYF	TGTGCCAGCAGTTGGGGGACAGGGGGACCCTACGAGCAGTACTTC
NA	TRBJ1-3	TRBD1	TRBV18	CASSVSQGATGNTIYF	TGTGCCAGCTCAGTCTCTCAGGGGGCGACTGGAAACACCATATATTTT
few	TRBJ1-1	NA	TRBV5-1	CASSLEAAVNTEAFF	TGCGCCAGCAGCTTGGAAGCAGCAGTGAACACTGAAGCTTTCTTT
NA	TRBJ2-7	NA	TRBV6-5	CASSYSISSYEQYF	TGTGCCAGCAGTTACTCGATTAGCTCCTACGAGCAGTACTTC
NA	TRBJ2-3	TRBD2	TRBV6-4	CASSRTSGYSSTDTQYF	TGTGCCAGCAGTCGGACTAGCGGGTACTCTAGCACAGATACGCAGTATTTT
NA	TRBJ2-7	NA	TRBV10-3	CAISVSGLSSYEQYF	TGTGCCATCAGTGTAAGCGGGTTGAGCTCCTACGAGCAGTACTTC
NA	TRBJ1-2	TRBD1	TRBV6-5	CASSSDRGRANYGYTF	TGTGCCAGCAGTTCGGACAGGGGGAGGGCTAACTATGGCTACACCTTC
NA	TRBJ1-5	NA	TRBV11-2	CASSLAGYGNQPQHF	TGTGCCAGCAGCTTAGCTGGGTATGGCAATCAGCCCCAGCATTTT
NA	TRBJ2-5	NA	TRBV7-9	CASSLGTGYQETQYF	TGTGCCAGCAGCTTAGGGACGGGTTACCAAGAGACCCAGTACTTC
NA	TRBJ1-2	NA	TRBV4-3	CASSFLDWEGRSGDGYTF	TGCGCCAGCAGCTTCCTCGATTGGGAAGGCCGGTCCGGGGATGGCTACACCTTC
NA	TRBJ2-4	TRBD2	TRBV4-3	CASSQETSGGFKNIQYF	TGCGCCAGCAGCCAAGAAACTAGCGGGGGGTTTAAAAACATTCAGTACTTC
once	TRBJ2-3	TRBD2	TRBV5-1	CASSSGLAGGHRTDTQYF	TGCGCCAGCAGCTCGGGACTAGCGGGGGGGCACCGGACAGATACGCAGTATTTT
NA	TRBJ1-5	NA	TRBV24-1	CATSENAGGNQPQHF	TGTGCCACCAGTGAGAACGCAGGGGGCAATCAGCCCCAGCATTTT
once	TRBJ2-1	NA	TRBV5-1	CASSLGSGSIEQFF	TGCGCCAGCAGCTTGGGGTCCGGGAGTATAGAGCAGTTCTTC
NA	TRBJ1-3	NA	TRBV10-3	CAAGQLGNTIYF	TGTGCCGCGGGCCAACTCGGAAACACCATATATTTT
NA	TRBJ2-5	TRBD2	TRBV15	CATSRELAGGQETQYF	TGTGCCACCAGCAGAGAACTAGCGGGAGGACAAGAGACCCAGTACTTC
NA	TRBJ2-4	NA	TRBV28	CASRTTGSLAKNIQYF	TGTGCCAGCAGGACAACAGGGTCCCTAGCCAAAAACATTCAGTACTTC
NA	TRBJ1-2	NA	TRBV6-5	CASSSHPGGYTF	TGTGCCAGCAGTTCCCACCCGGGAGGCTACACCTTC
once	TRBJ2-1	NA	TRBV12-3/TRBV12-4	CASGTVNEQFF	TGTGCCAGCGGGACTGTCAATGAGCAGTTCTTC
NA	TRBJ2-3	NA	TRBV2	CASSPGTSSTDTQYF	TGTGCCAGCAGTCCCGGGACATCTAGCACAGATACGCAGTATTTT
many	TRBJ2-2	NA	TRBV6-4	CASSEDNTGELFF	TGTGCCAGCAGTGAGGACAACACCGGGGAGCTGTTTTTT
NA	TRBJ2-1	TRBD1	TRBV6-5	CASLGQGGDNEQFF	TGTGCCAGCTTGGGACAGGGGGGAGACAATGAGCAGTTCTTC
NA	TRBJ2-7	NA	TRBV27	CASRPGLTSHYEQYF	TGTGCCAGCAGACCCGGGCTCACATCCCACTACGAGCAGTACTTC
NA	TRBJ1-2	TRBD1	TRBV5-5	CASRNRQGTGYYGYTF	TGTGCCAGCAGGAACCGACAGGGGACGGGATACTATGGCTACACCTTC
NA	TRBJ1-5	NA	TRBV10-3	CAISEMDSNQPQHF	TGTGCCATCAGTGAGATGGACAGCAATCAGCCCCAGCATTTT
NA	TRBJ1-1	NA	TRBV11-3	CASSLSQMNTEAFF	TGTGCCAGCAGCTTATCGCAGATGAACACTGAAGCTTTCTTT
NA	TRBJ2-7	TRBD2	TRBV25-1	CASSEYVPGLGTNEQYF	TGTGCCAGCAGTGAATATGTCCCGGGACTAGGAACGAACGAGCAGTACTTC
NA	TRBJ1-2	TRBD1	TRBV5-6	CASSFGTVGNYGYTF	TGTGCCAGCAGCTTCGGGACAGTCGGGAACTATGGCTACACCTTC
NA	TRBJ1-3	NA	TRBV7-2	CASSFRFSGNTIYF	TGTGCCAGCAGTTTCCGATTCTCTGGAAACACCATATATTTT
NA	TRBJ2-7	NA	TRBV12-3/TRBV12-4	CASAREDSYEQYF	TGTGCCAGCGCCCGCGAAGACTCCTACGAGCAGTACTTC
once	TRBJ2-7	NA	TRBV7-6	CASSLEEGHYEQYF	TGTGCCAGCAGCTTAGAAGAGGGCCACTACGAGCAGTACTTC
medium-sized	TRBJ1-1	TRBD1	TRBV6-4	CASSDSPDRGTEAFF	TGTGCCAGCAGTGACTCTCCCGACAGGGGGACTGAAGCTTTCTTT
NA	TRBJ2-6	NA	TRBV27	CASSLGSGANVLTF	TGTGCCAGCAGTTTAGGCTCTGGGGCCAACGTCCTGACTTTC
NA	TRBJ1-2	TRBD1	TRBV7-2	CASSLGTGAYGYTF	TGTGCCAGCAGCTTGGGGACAGGGGCCTATGGCTACACCTTC
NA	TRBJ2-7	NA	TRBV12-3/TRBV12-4	CASRRGSAYEQYF	TGTGCCAGCAGAAGGGGCAGCGCCTACGAGCAGTACTTC
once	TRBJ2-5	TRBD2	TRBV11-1	CASSLAIAGGPSETQYF	TGTGCCAGCAGCTTAGCGATCGCGGGGGGGCCGTCAGAGACCCAGTACTTC
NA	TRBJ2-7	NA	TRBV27	CASSRTLPYEQYF	TGTGCCAGCAGTCGGACTTTGCCCTACGAGCAGTACTTC
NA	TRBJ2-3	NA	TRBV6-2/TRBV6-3	CASSYSGEATDTQYF	TGTGCCAGCAGTTACTCGGGCGAAGCCACAGATACGCAGTATTTT